Shown below are 8 T cell receptor beta chains from a single sample sequenced in a study of T-cell memory formation after mild COVID-19. TCRdb fed the 5' RACE reads into MiXCR, producing one record per CDR3 protein. The table shows approximately 350,000 distinct CDR3 sequences, with 13% to 15% occurring only once. Specimen: PBMCs or a T cell subset sorted from them (not recorded which). The source is a young man who had mild COVID-19 (a few samples of this study predate the infection). Cell type and time point are not known.

This clonotype was counted only a few times. The V call is TRBV3-1, the J call TRBJ2-2; D uncertain. CDR3 length: 12 residues. Germline V gene lookup returns CDR1 LGHDT and CDR2 YNNKEL (reference sequence). Trimming shortened V by 9 bases and J by 3 bases, and 8 bases separated the two germline ends. The CDR3 nucleotides read TGTGCCAGTCACAGTGACACCGGGGAGCTGTTTTTT. It translates to CASHSDTGELFF. The variable domain in full, with the rest retrieved from reference TRBV3-1 and TRBJ2-2, is DTAVSQTPKYLVTQMGNDKSIKCEQNLGHDTMYWYKQDSKKFLKIMFSYNNKELIINETVPNRFSPKSPDKAHLNLHINSLELGDSAVYFCASHSDTGELFFGEGSRLTVL.

This clonotype showed up just a few times. This chain joins TRBV7-2 and TRBJ2-5; maybe TRBD2 (5 bases). This CDR3 region has 14 residues. Germline CDR1 SGHTA, CDR2 FQGNSA. V lost 5 bases, J lost 5 bases, and 15 bases lay in between. This CDR3 is CASSPGLIRETQYF. The CDR3 DNA reads as TGTGCCAGCAGCCCCGGACTGATACGGGAGACCCAGTACTTC. Together with reference TRBV7-2 and TRBJ2-5, the CDR3 gives the full variable domain: GAGVSQSPSNKVTEKGKDVELRCDPISGHTALYWYRQSLGQGLEFLIYFQGNSAPDKSGLPSDRFSAERTGGSVSTLTIQRTQQEDSAVYLCASSPGLIRETQYFGPGTRLLVL.

This sequence joins TRBV11-2 and TRBJ2-5; no clear D gene. With 5 bases removed from V and 5 bases from J, the gap between germline ends came to 12 bases. The CDR3 covers 13 residues. The germline V gene has CDR1 SGHAT and CDR2 FQNNGV. CDR3 coding DNA: TGTGCCAGCAGCGTAAGTCCAGAGGAGACCCAGTACTTC. Residues: CASSVSPEETQYF. Based on the CDR3 plus reference TRBV11-2 and TRBJ2-5, the full variable domain is EAGVAQSPRYKIIEKRQSVAFWCNPISGHATLYWYQQILGQGPKLLIQFQNNGVVDDSQLPKDRFSAERLKGVDSTLKIQPAKLEDSAVYLCASSVSPEETQYFGPGTRLLVL.

This rearrangement joins TRBV18 to TRBJ1-6; D is perhaps TRBD1 (5 bases). Germline loops: CDR1 KGHSH, CDR2 LQKENI. With 3 bases removed from V and 7 bases from J, the gap between germline ends came to 19 bases. This CDR3 has 17 amino acids. The DNA of the CDR3 is TGTGCCAGCTCACCGTTGCCGGCGCAGGACACCAATTCACCCCTCCACTTT. Its protein is CASSPLPAQDTNSPLHF.

J is TRBJ2-1 and V is TRBV20-1; 9 bases agree with TRBD2. With 0 bases clipped from V and 4 bases from J, the junction kept 4 bases outside the gene matches. The germline V gene has CDR1 DFQATT and CDR2 SNEGSKA (reference sequence). This CDR3 has 15 residues. Here the CDR3 DNA reads TGCAGTGCTAGAGATGGACTAGCGAAGTACAATGAGCAGTTCTTC. Encoded protein: CSARDGLAKYNEQFF.

The chain is built from TRBV10-3 and TRBJ2-1; 7 positions match TRBD1. CDR1 is ENHRY, CDR2 SYGVKD, per germline. J gave up 5 bases and V 4 bases, and 5 bases lay outside the gene matches. The CDR3 has 14 amino acids. The CDR3 DNA reads as TGTGCCATCAGTGCAAAGGGGGCGGACAATGAGCAGTTCTTC. Encoded protein: CAISAKGADNEQFF.

This clonotype has a count of ten or more. V is TRBV6-5 and J is TRBJ2-1; 10 nucleotides line up with TRBD2. V dropped 6 bases and J dropped 0; count of bases not matched to a gene: 11. Germline V gene data show CDR1 as MNHEY and CDR2 as SVGAGI. The CDR3 covers 18 residues. CDR3 bases: TGTGCCAGCAGGAAGGGAGGGCTAGCGGGGGCCTCCTACAATGAGCAGTTCTTC. Translated, it gives CASRKGGLAGASYNEQFF.

This clonotype has a handful of counts. This chain uses TRBV7-9 with TRBJ2-3; D is possibly TRBD1 or TRBD2 (6 bases each). CDR3 length: 15 residues. Per the germline V gene, CDR1 is SEHNR and CDR2 is FQNEAQ (reference sequence). V lost 7 bases to trimming and J lost 7 bases, with 21 bases between them. CDR3 sequence reads: CASTVMGGQGHTQYF. As DNA, the CDR3 is TGTGCCAGCACCGTAATGGGGGGCCAGGGTCATACGCAGTATTTT.